Detailed here is one T cell receptor beta chain. The data stem from a study of control samples from healthy donors and cancer patients. CDR1 is LGHDT and CDR2 is YNNKEL in the germline V gene (reference sequence). CDR3 length equals 16 residues. Trimming took 3 bases from V and 0 from J, leaving 12 bases between them. Method: immunoSEQ multiplex PCR; TCRdb's copy keeps in-frame clones and lacks some. The data contain about 160,000 clones, 70% to 90% of them singletons. The sample taken for sequencing was blood. This receptor was obtained from a man younger than 45 in good health. This chain joins TRBV3-1 (or the pseudogene TRBV3-2) and TRBJ1-3; a possible D gene is TRBD1 (6 bases). The CDR3 reads CASSQGAPGSGNTIYF. CDR3 DNA: TGTGCCAGCAGCCAGGGGGCCCCTGGCTCTGGAAACACCATATATTTT.